This T cell receptor beta chain comes out of a study of cytomegalovirus exposure and HLA in healthy donors. Study results and caveats: The productive fraction for most TCR beta V segments was about 87% or about 30% in an earlier analysis. It was reportedly the case that the classifier diagnosed cytomegalovirus status with high specificity and sensitivity.

The CDR3 contains 12 residues. V was clipped by 5 bases and J by 7 bases, with 11 bases between them. Germline CDR1 and CDR2: SNHLY and FYNNEI. PCR amplification relied on 60 Vbeta primers (plus 13 Jbeta primers). Original analysis: About 80 million unique TCR beta chains, roughly 11 million of them shared, were counted by a later analysis. The repertoire was sequenced with immunoSEQ multiplex PCR; TCRdb's copy has only in-frame clones and lacks some. Clone size and V and J calls were adopted from that table, with D and trimming inferred from the DNA. The table has some 120,000 clones, 74% seen once. Comment on this clone: Antigen unknown.

Each donor's status was that of a healthy bone marrow donor. The rearrangement links TRBV2 to TRBJ1-2, with D maybe TRBD1 (5 bases). The source of this sequence is a man aged 25-45 years in good health and CMV-seropositive. The sequencing input was PBMCs. The CDR3 DNA reads TGTGCCAGCAGTCCTCCGGGGGGTGGCTACACCTTC. Amino acid sequence: CASSPPGGGYTF.